This T cell receptor beta chain was found in a study of blood T cell repertoires in COVID-19. Study summary: Collection of acute and convalescent COVID-19 samples took place in the United States, Italy and Spain. PBMCs, B-cell-depleted T cells, or T cells were the source of the cDNA or gDNA that made up the material.

V was pared by 0 bases and J by 3 bases, with 18 bases between. The CDR3 is made up of 18 amino acids. Germline loops: CDR1 MNHNS, CDR2 SASEGT. As handled by the study authors: By means of reference gene primer amplification, nucleated cell counts were estimated. The repertoire was sequenced with immunoSEQ multiplex PCR; TCRdb's copy has only in-frame clones and lacks some. D and trimming come from the DNA, and the V and J calls and clone size come from that table. This sample carries approximately 75,000 clones, less than 90% of them seen once, and the ten largest clones take 18%. This chain connects TRBV6-1 to TRBJ1-5; D possibly corresponds to TRBD1 (5 bases). This TCR was recovered from an elderly woman with acute or convalescent COVID-19. Sequenced input: peripheral blood. The CDR3 reads CASSEAIRQGTFNQPQHF. The CDR3 DNA reads TGTGCCAGCAGTGAAGCGATCAGGCAGGGCACTTTCAATCAGCCCCAGCATTTT.